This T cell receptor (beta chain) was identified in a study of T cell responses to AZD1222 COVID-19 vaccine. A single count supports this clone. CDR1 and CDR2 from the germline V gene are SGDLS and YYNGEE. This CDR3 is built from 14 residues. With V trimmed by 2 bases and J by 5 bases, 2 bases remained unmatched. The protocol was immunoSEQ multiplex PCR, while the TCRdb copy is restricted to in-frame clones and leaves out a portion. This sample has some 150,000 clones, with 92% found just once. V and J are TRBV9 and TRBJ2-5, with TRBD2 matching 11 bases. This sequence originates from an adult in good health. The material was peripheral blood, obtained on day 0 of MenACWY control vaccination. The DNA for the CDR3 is TGTGCCAGCAGCGTGACTAGCGGGGCGGAGACCCAGTACTTC. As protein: CASSVTSGAETQYF.